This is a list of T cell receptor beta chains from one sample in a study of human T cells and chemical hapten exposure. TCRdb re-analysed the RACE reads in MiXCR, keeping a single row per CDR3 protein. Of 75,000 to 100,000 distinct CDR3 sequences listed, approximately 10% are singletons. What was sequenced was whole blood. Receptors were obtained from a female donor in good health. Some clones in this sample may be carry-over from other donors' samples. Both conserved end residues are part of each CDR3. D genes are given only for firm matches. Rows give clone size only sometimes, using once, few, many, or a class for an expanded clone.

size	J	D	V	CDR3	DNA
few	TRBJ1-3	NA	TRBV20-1	CSAPVRGSGNTIYF	TGCAGTGCACCCGTCCGGGGCTCTGGAAACACCATATATTTT
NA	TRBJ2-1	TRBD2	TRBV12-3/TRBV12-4	CASSFFGRAGNEQFF	TGTGCCAGCAGTTTCTTCGGGAGGGCCGGTAATGAGCAGTTCTTC
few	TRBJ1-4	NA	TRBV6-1	CASRMRVLANEKLFF	TGTGCCAGCAGGATGAGGGTGCTGGCTAATGAAAAACTGTTTTTT
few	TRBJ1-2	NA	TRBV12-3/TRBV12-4	CASSFSEVYGYTF	TGTGCCAGCAGTTTTTCCGAAGTCTATGGCTACACCTTC
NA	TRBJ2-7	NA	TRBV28	CASRQPVGRTYEQYF	TGTGCCAGCAGACAACCGGTAGGGCGAACCTACGAGCAGTACTTC
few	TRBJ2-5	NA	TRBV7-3	CASSQGGQETQYF	TGTGCCAGCAGCCAAGGTGGTCAAGAGACCCAGTACTTC
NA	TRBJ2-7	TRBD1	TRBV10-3	CAIKRTGDPPGNEQYF	TGTGCCATCAAGCGGACAGGGGACCCCCCCGGAAACGAGCAGTACTTC
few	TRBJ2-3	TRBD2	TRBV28	CASSLTSGIRADTQYF	TGTGCCAGCAGCCTGACTAGCGGGATTAGGGCAGATACGCAGTATTTT
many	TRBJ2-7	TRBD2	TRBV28	CASNPSSGSYYEQYF	TGTGCCAGCAATCCTTCTAGCGGGAGTTACTACGAGCAGTACTTC
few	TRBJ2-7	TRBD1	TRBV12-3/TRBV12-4	CASSLTGGFEQYF	TGTGCCAGCAGTTTAACAGGGGGCTTCGAGCAGTACTTC
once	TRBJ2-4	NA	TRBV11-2	CASSGRIVSAKNIQYF	TGTGCCAGCAGCGGCCGGATCGTATCAGCCAAAAACATTCAGTACTTC
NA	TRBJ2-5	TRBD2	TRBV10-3	CAISAGTSGTPRETQYF	TGTGCCATCAGTGCGGGGACTAGCGGGACCCCCCGAGAGACCCAGTACTTC
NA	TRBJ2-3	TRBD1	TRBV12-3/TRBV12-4	CASGDRGTSSTDTQYF	TGTGCCAGCGGGGACAGGGGGACCTCTAGCACAGATACGCAGTATTTT
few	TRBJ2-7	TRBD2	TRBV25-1	CASSRGGASGSYSYEQYF	TGTGCCAGCTCCCGCGGAGGGGCTAGCGGGTCTTACTCCTACGAGCAGTACTTC
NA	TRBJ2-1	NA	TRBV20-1	CSARDSGTRNEQFF	TGCAGTGCTAGGGACAGCGGAACCCGCAATGAGCAGTTCTTC
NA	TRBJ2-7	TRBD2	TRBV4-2	CASSQASGNTYEQYF	TGTGCCAGCAGCCAGGCTAGCGGGAATACTTACGAGCAGTACTTC
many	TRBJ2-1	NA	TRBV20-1	CSASPLASDSYNEQFF	TGCAGTGCTAGTCCGCTGGCGTCCGACTCCTACAATGAGCAGTTCTTC
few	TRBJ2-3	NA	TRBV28	CASSFRPGQLLTDTQYF	TGTGCCAGCAGTTTTCGGCCCGGACAACTACTCACAGATACGCAGTATTTT
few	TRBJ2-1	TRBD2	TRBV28	CASSAGLAGGRIHNEQFF	TGTGCCAGCAGTGCGGGACTAGCGGGAGGGCGAATCCACAATGAGCAGTTCTTC
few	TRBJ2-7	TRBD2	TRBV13	CASSYWGTRSREQYF	TGTGCCAGCAGCTATTGGGGGACTAGATCACGCGAGCAGTACTTC
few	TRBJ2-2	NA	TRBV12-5	CASGLVDGELFF	TGTGCTAGTGGTTTGGTGGACGGGGAGCTGTTTTTT
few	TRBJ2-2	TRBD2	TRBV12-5	CASGPGGPRTGELFF	TGTGCTAGTGGTCCGGGAGGGCCCAGAACCGGGGAGCTGTTTTTT
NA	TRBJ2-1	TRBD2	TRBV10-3	CAISEGWIAGGNEQFF	TGTGCCATCAGTGAGGGATGGATAGCGGGAGGGAATGAGCAGTTCTTC
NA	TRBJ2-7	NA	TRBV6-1	CASSSQGRDYEQYF	TGTGCCAGCAGTTCACAGGGGCGGGATTACGAGCAGTACTTC
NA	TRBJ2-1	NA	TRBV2	CASNLLDLSSYNEQFF	TGTGCCAGCAACCTTTTAGACCTTAGCTCCTACAATGAGCAGTTCTTC
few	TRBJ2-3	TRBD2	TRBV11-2	CASSFLAVSTDTQYF	TGTGCCAGCAGCTTCCTAGCGGTATCCACAGATACGCAGTATTTT
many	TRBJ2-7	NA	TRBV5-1	CASSLGKGSYEQYF	TGCGCCAGCAGCTTGGGTAAGGGGTCCTACGAGCAGTACTTC
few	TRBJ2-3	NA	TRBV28	CASSFLSSGSTDTQYF	TGTGCCAGCAGTTTCTTGTCCAGCGGGAGCACAGATACGCAGTATTTT
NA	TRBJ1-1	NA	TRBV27	CASSFLGSKTEAFF	TGTGCCAGCAGTTTCTTAGGTTCAAAAACTGAAGCTTTCTTT
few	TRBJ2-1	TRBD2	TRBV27	CASRTTSGRKPGYNEQFF	TGTGCCAGCAGAACGACTAGCGGGAGGAAACCAGGCTACAATGAGCAGTTCTTC
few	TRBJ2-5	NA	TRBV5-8	CASSLRLQETQYF	TGTGCCAGCAGCTTGCGGCTCCAAGAGACCCAGTACTTC
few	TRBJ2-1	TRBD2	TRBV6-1	CAFSGTSGILSYNEQFF	TGTGCCTTTTCCGGGACTAGCGGGATCCTCTCCTACAATGAGCAGTTCTTC
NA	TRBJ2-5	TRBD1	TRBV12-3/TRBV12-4	CASSRNPGQGERETQYF	TGTGCCAGCAGCCGAAATCCGGGACAGGGTGAGAGGGAGACCCAGTACTTC
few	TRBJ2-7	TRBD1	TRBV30	CAWDRQGYEQYF	TGTGCCTGGGATCGACAGGGGTACGAGCAGTACTTC
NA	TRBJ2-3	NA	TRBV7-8	CASSLSRRGTDTQYF	TGTGCCAGCAGCTTGTCCAGAAGAGGCACAGATACGCAGTATTTT
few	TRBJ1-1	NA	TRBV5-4	CASSLKIGQPNTEAFF	TGTGCCAGCAGCTTGAAGATCGGGCAGCCAAACACTGAAGCTTTCTTT
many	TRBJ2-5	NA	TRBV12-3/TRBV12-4	CASSFGAETQYF	TGTGCCAGCAGTTTCGGTGCGGAGACCCAGTACTTC
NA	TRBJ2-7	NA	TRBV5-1	CASSRGGNEQYF	TGCGCCAGCAGCAGAGGGGGGAACGAGCAGTACTTC
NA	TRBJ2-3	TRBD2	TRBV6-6	CASKGLAGEEGTDTQYF	TGTGCCAGCAAGGGGCTAGCGGGAGAGGAGGGCACAGATACGCAGTATTTT
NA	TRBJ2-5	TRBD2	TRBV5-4	CASSSTGAGGGETQYF	TGTGCCAGCAGCTCTACTGGGGCGGGAGGGGGAGAGACCCAGTACTTC
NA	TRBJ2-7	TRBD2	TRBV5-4	CASSSGIAGGGGVYEQYF	TGTGCCAGCAGCTCGGGAATAGCGGGAGGTGGTGGGGTATACGAGCAGTACTTC
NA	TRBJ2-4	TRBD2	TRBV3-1	CASSPALGLAATNIQYF	TGTGCCAGCAGCCCCGCCCTGGGACTAGCAGCCACAAACATTCAGTACTTC
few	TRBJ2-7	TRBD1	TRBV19	CASSEGQGSYEQYF	TGTGCCAGTAGTGAGGGACAGGGATCCTACGAGCAGTACTTC
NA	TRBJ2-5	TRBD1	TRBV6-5	CASSKDRGETQYF	TGTGCCAGCAGCAAGGACAGGGGGGAGACCCAGTACTTC
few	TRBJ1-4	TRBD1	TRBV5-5	CASSFIGTVEDEKLFF	TGTGCCAGCAGCTTTATTGGGACAGTAGAGGATGAAAAACTGTTTTTT
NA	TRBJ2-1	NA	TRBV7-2	CASSLGGASYNEQFF	TGTGCCAGCAGCTTAGGGGGGGCCTCCTACAATGAGCAGTTCTTC
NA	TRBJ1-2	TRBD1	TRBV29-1	CSVERGDRVNYGYTF	TGCAGCGTTGAAAGGGGGGACAGGGTGAACTATGGCTACACCTTC
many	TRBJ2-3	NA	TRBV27	CASKPGPRRDTQYF	TGTGCCAGCAAGCCGGGGCCGAGGAGAGATACGCAGTATTTT
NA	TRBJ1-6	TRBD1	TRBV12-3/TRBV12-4	CASSWDREENSPLHF	TGTGCCAGCAGCTGGGACAGGGAGGAGAATTCACCCCTCCACTTT
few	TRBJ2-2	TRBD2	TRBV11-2	CASSVGTSLGELFF	TGTGCCAGCAGCGTTGGGACTAGCCTCGGGGAGCTGTTTTTT
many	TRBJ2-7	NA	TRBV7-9	CASSSSGGGYEQYF	TGTGCCAGCAGCTCCTCAGGGGGAGGGTACGAGCAGTACTTC
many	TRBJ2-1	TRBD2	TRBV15	CATSRDNLAGGFF	TGTGCCACCAGCAGAGACAACTTAGCGGGAGGGTTCTTC